This TCR beta chain stems from a study of control samples from healthy donors and cancer patients. Germline V gene sequence: CDR1 GTSNPN, CDR2 SVGIG (reference sequence). Trimming pared 5 bases from V and 1 base from J, leaving 6 bases between. This CDR3 contains 12 residues. Sequencing used immunoSEQ multiplex PCR; TCRdb keeps in-frame clones, though not all of them. The top ten hold approximately 1.6% of the sample, which has about 220,000 clones, about 93% seen once. The sequenced sample consisted of blood. The clonotype was recovered from a man aged 50-59 years in good health. This rearrangement joins TRBV30 to TRBJ1-3; weak D call: TRBD1 (5 bases). Here the CDR3 DNA reads TGTGCCTGGGGGGCTTCTGGAAACACCATATATTTT. It specifies CAWGASGNTIYF.